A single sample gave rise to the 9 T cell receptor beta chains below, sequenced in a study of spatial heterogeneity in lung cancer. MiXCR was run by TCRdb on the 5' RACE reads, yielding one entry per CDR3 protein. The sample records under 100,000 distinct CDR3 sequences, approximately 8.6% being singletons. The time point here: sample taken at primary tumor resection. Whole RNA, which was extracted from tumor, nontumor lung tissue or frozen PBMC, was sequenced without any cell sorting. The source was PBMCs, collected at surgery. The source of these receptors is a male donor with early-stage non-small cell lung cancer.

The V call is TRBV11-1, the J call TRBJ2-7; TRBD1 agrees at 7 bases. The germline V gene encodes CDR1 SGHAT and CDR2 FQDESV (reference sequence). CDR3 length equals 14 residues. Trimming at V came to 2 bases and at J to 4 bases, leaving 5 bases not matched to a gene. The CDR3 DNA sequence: TGTGCCAGCAGCTTATACCGGGACAGATACGAGCAGTACTTC. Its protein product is CASSLYRDRYEQYF. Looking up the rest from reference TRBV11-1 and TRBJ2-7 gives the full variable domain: EAEVAQSPRYKITEKSQAVAFWCDPISGHATLYWYRQILGQGPELLVQFQDESVVDDSQLPKDRFSAERLKGVDSTLKIQPAELGDSAMYLCASSLYRDRYEQYFGPGTRLTVT.

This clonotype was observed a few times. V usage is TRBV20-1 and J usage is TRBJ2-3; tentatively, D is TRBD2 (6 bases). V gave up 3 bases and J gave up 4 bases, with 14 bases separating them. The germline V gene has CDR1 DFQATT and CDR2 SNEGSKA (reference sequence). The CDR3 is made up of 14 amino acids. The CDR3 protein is CSASGLALSDTQYF. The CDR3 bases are TGCAGTGCTAGTGGCCTAGCGTTATCAGATACGCAGTATTTT.

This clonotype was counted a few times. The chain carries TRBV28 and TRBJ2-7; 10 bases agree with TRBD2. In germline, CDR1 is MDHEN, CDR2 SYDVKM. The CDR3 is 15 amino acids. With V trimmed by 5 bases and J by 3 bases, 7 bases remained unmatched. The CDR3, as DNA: TGTGCCAGCAGTAATAGCGGGAGGTCCATCTACGAGCAGTACTTC. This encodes CASSNSGRSIYEQYF.

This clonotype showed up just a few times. The CDR3 protein is CASSIRERSEQFF. The DNA of the CDR3 is TGCGCCAGCAGCATACGGGAGAGAAGTGAGCAGTTCTTC. J is TRBJ2-1 and V is TRBV5-1; D is possibly TRBD2 (6 bases). Looked up from germline, CDR1 is SGHRS and CDR2 is YFSETQ. The CDR3 runs 13 residues. V lost 4 bases and J lost 9, with 14 bases in between.

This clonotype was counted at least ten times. CDR3 protein: CASSLAPTGTSSHEQFF. In DNA, the CDR3 is TGTGCCAGCAGCTTAGCCCCCACCGGGACTAGCAGCCATGAGCAGTTCTTC. V and J are TRBV7-3 and TRBJ2-1; 9 nucleotides line up with TRBD2. CDR1 SGHTA and CDR2 FQGTGA come from the germline V gene. The CDR3 sequence is 17 residues long. Trimming cost V 2 bases and J 8 bases; bases outside gene matches: 13.

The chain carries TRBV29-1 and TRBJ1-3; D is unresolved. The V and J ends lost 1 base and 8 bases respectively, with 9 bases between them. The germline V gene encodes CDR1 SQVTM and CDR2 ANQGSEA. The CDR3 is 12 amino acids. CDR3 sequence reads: CSVEGNRDTIYF. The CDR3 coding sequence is TGCAGCGTTGAAGGGAATAGGGACACCATATATTTT. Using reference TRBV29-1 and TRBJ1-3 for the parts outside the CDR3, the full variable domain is SAVISQKPSRDICQRGTSLTIQCQVDSQVTMMFWYRQQPGQSLTLIATANQGSEATYESGFVIDKFPISRPNLTFSTLTVSNMSPEDSSIYLCSVEGNRDTIYFGEGSWLTVV.

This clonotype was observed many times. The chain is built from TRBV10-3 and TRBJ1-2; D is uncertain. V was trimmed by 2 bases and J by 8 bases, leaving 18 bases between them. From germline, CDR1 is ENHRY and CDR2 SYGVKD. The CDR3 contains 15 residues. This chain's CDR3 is CAISEARDNRGGYTF. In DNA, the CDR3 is TGTGCCATCAGTGAGGCACGGGATAATCGGGGAGGCTACACCTTC.

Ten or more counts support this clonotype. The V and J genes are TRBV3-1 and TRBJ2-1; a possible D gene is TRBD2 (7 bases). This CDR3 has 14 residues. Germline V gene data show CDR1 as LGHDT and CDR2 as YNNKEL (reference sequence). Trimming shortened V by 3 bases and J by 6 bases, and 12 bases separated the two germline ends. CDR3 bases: TGTGCCAGCAGCCATCAGGGAGGGGGCAATGAGCAGTTCTTC. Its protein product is CASSHQGGGNEQFF.

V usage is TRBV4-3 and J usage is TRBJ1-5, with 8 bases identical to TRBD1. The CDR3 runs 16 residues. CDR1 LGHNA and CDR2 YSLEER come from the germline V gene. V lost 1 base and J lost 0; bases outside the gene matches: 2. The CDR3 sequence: CASSQGTGTSNQPQHF. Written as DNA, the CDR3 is TGCGCCAGCAGCCAAGGGACAGGGACTAGCAATCAGCCCCAGCATTTT.